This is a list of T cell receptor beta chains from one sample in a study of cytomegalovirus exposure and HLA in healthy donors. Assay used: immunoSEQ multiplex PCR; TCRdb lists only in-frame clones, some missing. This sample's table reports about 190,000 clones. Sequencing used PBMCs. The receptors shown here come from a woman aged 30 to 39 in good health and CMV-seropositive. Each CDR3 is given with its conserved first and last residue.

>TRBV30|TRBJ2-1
CAWRIAGGYNEQFF
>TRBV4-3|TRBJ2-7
CASSQVFDPGQGTYEQYF
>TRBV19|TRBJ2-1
CASSMLGGGEQFF
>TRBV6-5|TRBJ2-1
CASRGGALQGEFF
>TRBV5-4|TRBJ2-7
CASSPGQGPYEQYF
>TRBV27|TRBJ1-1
CASRGGRPEAFF
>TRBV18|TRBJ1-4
CASSSFDGASNEKLFF
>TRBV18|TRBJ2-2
CASSPRREMGTGELFF
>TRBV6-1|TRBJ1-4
CASSGTLQGNRNEKLFF
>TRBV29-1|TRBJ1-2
CSVEVGTGFSYGYTF
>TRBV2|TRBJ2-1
CASSEIAGEYNEQFF
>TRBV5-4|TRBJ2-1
CASSITGSSYNEQFF
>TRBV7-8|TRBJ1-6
CASSITDRANSPLHF
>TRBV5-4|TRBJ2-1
CASRDRGFYNEQFF
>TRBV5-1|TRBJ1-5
CASSPGTGGFVSNQPQHF
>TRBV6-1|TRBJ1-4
CASSENYGGQREKLFF
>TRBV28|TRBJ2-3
CASNPNRGGTDTQYF
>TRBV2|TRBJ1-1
CAGTGQNTEAFF
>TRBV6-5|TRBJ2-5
CASSSTGRETQYF
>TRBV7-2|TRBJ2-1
CASSLGTSGRFYNEQFF
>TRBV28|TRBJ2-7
CASTPSGPGEQYF
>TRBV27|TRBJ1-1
CASSSDRGPEAFF
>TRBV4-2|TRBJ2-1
CASSRTSGTSGSNEQFF
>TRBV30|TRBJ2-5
CAWSGVFEVGQGLETQYF
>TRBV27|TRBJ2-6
CASSPLSGTGAFGANVLTF
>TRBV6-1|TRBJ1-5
CASRDMAPVDPQHF
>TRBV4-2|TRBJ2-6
CASSLLGDRGRNVLTF
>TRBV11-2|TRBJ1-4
CASSLRQGLRKLFF
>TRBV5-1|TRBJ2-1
CASSLGGSGADNEQFF
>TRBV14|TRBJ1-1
CASSPTRVTTEAFF
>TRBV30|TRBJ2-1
CAWSATREATNEQFF
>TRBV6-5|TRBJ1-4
CASSNSIQGIYEKLFF
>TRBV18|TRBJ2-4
CASSAFGTGLAKNIQYF
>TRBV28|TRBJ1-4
CASSFRTGPNEKLFF
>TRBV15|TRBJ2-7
CATSREEDQGAYEQYF
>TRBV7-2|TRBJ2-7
CASSLPLAPYEQYF
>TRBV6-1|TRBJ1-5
CASSESVFGGNQPQHF
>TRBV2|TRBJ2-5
CASREYQETQYF
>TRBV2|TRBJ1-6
CASSDSLGAPLHF
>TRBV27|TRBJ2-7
CASTLLGTGGNEQYF
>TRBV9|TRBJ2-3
CASSVGLAGDPSTDTQYF